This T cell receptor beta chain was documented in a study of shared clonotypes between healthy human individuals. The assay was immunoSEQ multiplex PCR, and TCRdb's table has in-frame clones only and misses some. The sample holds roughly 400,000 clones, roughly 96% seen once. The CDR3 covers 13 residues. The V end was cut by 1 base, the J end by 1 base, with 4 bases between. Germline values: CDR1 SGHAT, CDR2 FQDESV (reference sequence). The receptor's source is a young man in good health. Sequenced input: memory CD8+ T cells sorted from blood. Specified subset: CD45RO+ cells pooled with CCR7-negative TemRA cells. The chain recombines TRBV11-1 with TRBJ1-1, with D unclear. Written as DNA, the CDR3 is TGTGCCAGCAGCTTAGTACAGAACACTGAAGCTTTCTTT. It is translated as CASSLVQNTEAFF.